This is a list of T cell receptor beta chains from one sample in a study of T-cell reconstitution after alpha-beta-depleted transplantation in children. In TCRdb, the PCR reads were re-called with MiXCR into one record per CDR3 protein. The sample has tens of thousands of distinct CDR3 sequences, roughly 45% seen once; the top ten hold 98%. Material: PBMCs, mostly from graft donor cells, obtained 360 days after TCRalphabeta/CD19-depleted stem cell transplant. Source of these receptors: a male patient under 18 who had a stem cell transplant for acute lymphoblastic leukemia, so the T cells may come from the graft donor. CDR3s include the opening cysteine and the closing phenylalanine or tryptophan. D genes are given only for firm matches. Rows may omit the clone size; those that give it use once, few, many or a size class.

>few|NA|TRBJ2-7|TRBV9
TGTGCCAGCAGTCCCTCTTCCGGGGCCTTCCTCCTGTACTTC
CASSPSSGAFLLYF
>once|TRBD2|TRBJ2-3|TRBV27
TGTGCCAGCAGTCCCATGACTAGCGTCCAGACTGGGTATTTT
CASSPMTSVQTGYF
>NA|TRBD2|TRBJ2-7|TRBV4-3
TGCGCCAGCAGCCAAGAACGAGCGGGAGTTGCCTACGAGCAGTACTTC
CASSQERAGVAYEQYF
>few|TRBD2|TRBJ2-3|TRBV10-3
TGTGCCATCAGAAGCGGGGCGAACACAGATACGCAGTATTTT
CAIRSGANTDTQYF
>few|NA|TRBJ2-1|TRBV4-3
TGCGCCAGCAGCCGCGTACAACAGGGTGGTGAGCAGTTCTTC
CASSRVQQGGEQFF
>few|TRBD1|TRBJ1-2|TRBV6-5
TGTGCCAGCAGGCGGGACAGTCTCTATGGCTACACCTTC
CASRRDSLYGYTF
>few|NA|TRBJ1-1|TRBV5-1
TGCGCCAGCAGCTTTCCCCAGGGAAATGAAGCTTTCTTT
CASSFPQGNEAFF
>NA|TRBD1|TRBJ2-1|TRBV2
TGTGCCAGCCGGGACAGGCATTACAATGAGCAGTTCTTC
CASRDRHYNEQFF
>NA|NA|TRBJ2-3|TRBV20-1
TGCAGTGCTAGAGTCCCCCCAAAAGATACGCAGTATTTT
CSARVPPKDTQYF
>few|NA|TRBJ2-5|TRBV29-1
TGCAGCGTTGAAGAAGAAAGGGGGGGATCCCAAGAGACCCAGTACTTC
CSVEEERGGSQETQYF
>few|NA|TRBJ2-7|TRBV5-6
TGTGCCAGCAGTCGACCGGGGAGAGAGCAGTACTTC
CASSRPGREQYF
>NA|NA|TRBJ2-2|TRBV3-1
TGTGCCAGCAGCCAAGGTCGGGGGACCGGGGAGCTGTTTTTT
CASSQGRGTGELFF
>NA|NA|TRBJ2-1|TRBV21-1
TGTGCCAGCAGCAAAGGACAAGCGGTACAATGCCATGAGCAGTTCTTC
CASSKGQAVQCHEQFF
>NA|TRBD2|TRBJ2-5|TRBV9
TGTGCCAGCAGCGTAGAGACTAGCGTTTCAGGGGAGACCCAGTACTTC
CASSVETSVSGETQYF
>NA|NA|TRBJ1-2|TRBV5-1
TGCGCCAGCAGCTTGCTACAGAGAGAGGGCTACACCTTC
CASSLLQREGYTF
>once|NA|TRBJ2-6|TRBV3-1
TGTGCCAGCAGCCAAGTAAGAGGTTCCGGGGCCAACGTCCTGACTTTC
CASSQVRGSGANVLTF
>few|TRBD2|TRBJ2-1|TRBV28
TGTGCCAGCAGTTTGCGTTTAGCGGGAGGGCCTTACAATGAGCAGTTCTTC
CASSLRLAGGPYNEQFF
>few|TRBD2|TRBJ2-3|TRBV4-1
TGCGCCAGCAGCTCACGACTAGCGGGAAGCACAGATACGCAGTATTTT
CASSSRLAGSTDTQYF
>NA|TRBD2|TRBJ2-5|TRBV12-3/TRBV12-4
TGTGCCAGCAGTTTAGCGCTGGGGCGGGGGGCCCAAGAGACCCAGTACTTC
CASSLALGRGAQETQYF
>NA|NA|TRBJ2-1|TRBV11-2
TGTGCCAGCAGCTTTTTCGGGCCTTACAATGAGCAGTTCTTC
CASSFFGPYNEQFF
>NA|NA|TRBJ2-7|TRBV12-3/TRBV12-4
TGTGCCAGCAGTTTAGTGGGGCCGGGGGAGCAGTACTTC
CASSLVGPGEQYF